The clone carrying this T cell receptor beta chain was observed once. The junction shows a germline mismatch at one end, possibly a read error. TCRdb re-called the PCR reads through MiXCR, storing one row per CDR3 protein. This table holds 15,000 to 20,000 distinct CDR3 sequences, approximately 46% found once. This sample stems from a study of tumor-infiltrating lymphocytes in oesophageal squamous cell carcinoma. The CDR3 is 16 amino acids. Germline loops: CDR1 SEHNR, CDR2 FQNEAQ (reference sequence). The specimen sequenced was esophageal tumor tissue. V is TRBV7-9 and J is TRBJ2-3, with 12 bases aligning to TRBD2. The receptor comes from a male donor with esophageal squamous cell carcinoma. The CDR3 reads CASSLAGGFPTDTQYF. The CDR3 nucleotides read TGTGCCAGCAGCCTAGCGGGAGGGTTCCCCACAGATACGCAGTATTTT.